This TCR beta chain comes out of a study of CD8 T cells in Susac syndrome. Sequencing targeted TCR beta in T cells from blood (CD8+ and CD4+). Controls were healthy donors (matched for age and sex). FACS was used to enrich TEMRA cells, whereas the CD8+ and CD4+ T cells were obtained by negative isolation. RNA totalling roughly 0.5 to 1 ug underwent reverse transcription with random hexamers. Amplification of TCR beta CDR3 across 54 Vbeta and 13 Jbeta was performed with immunoSEQ multiplex PCR. From the immunoSEQ multiplex PCR reads, TCRdb called clonotypes with MiXCR, one entry per CDR3 protein. The sample lists around 56,000 distinct CDR3 sequences; roughly 92% were seen once. The length of the CDR3 is 15 residues. The trim removed 2 bases at V and 3 bases at J, leaving 6 bases unmatched.

The receptor comes from a human donor in good health. Sequenced input: CD8+ T cells from PBMCs. The chain recombines TRBV12-3 or TRBV12-4 with TRBJ1-2; 7 bases match TRBD1. Here the CDR3 DNA reads TGTGCCAGCAGTTTATTGCAGGGGGATCACTATGGCTACACCTTC. Encoded protein: CASSLLQGDHYGYTF.